Shown below are 26 T cell receptor beta chains from a single sample sequenced in a study of blood T cell repertoires in COVID-19. Data came from immunoSEQ multiplex PCR; TCRdb stores just in-frame clones and leaves some out. Among roughly 150,000 clones listed, about 80% were seen once. The sequencing sample was made of PBMCs or T cells enriched from blood (not recorded which). These receptors were obtained from a woman in her sixties or seventies who had recovered from COVID-19.

This CDR3 is CASSKGLAGSSTDTQYF. CDR3 bases: TGTGCCAGCAGCAAAGGACTAGCGGGGTCTAGCACAGATACGCAGTATTTT. The gene calls are TRBV7-2 and TRBJ2-3; TRBD2 aligns across 12 bases. The V segment lost 5 bases and the J segment 0 bases; nucleotides outside the gene matches: 6. The CDR3 has 17 amino acids. Germline V gives CDR1 SGHTA, CDR2 FQGNSA.

CDR3 bases: TGTGCCAGTAGTATTTCGACAGGGGGGTATACTGAAGCTTTCTTT. Residues: CASSISTGGYTEAFF. The chain uses TRBV19 and TRBJ1-1; 9 positions match TRBD1. V was clipped by 3 bases and J by 5 bases; unmatched bases: 7. The CDR3 contains 15 residues. Germline V gives CDR1 LNHDA, CDR2 SQIVND (reference sequence).

The J gene is TRBJ2-5, the V gene TRBV7-8; D is ambiguous. Trimming left V 1 base short and J 3 bases short, with 18 bases between. CDR1 is SGHVS and CDR2 is FQNEAQ in the germline V gene. CDR3 length: 17 residues. This CDR3 is CASSLVPVNMGKETQYF. The CDR3 nucleotides are TGTGCCAGCAGCTTAGTACCTGTTAATATGGGCAAAGAGACCCAGTACTTC.

This clone was detected a few times. The V and J genes are TRBV11-2 and TRBJ1-3; a possible D gene is TRBD1 (5 bases). CDR1 and CDR2 from the germline V gene are SGHAT and FQNNGV. The CDR3 consists of 15 residues. Trimming removed 5 bases from V and 4 bases from J, with 15 bases in between. The chain's CDR3 is CASSPLGGTGNTIYF. The CDR3 DNA reads TGTGCCAGCAGCCCCCTCGGGGGAACCGGAAACACCATATATTTT.

This chain's CDR3 is CASRPQGRNTEAFF. The CDR3 DNA reads as TGTGCCAGCAGACCACAGGGGAGGAACACTGAAGCTTTCTTT. The V call is TRBV25-1, the J call TRBJ1-1; TRBD1 aligns across 7 bases. Germline V gene lookup returns CDR1 MGHDK and CDR2 SYGVNS. The CDR3 sequence is 14 residues long. V was clipped by 6 bases and J by 1 base; unmatched bases: 5.

This clone was counted at least ten times. This sequence joins TRBV30 and TRBJ2-1; TRBD2 matches 7 bases. The germline gives CDR1 GTSNPN, CDR2 SVGIG (reference sequence). V trimming: 1 base; J trimming: 6 bases; junction bases outside the gene matches: 0. The length of the CDR3 is 12 residues. CDR3 DNA: TGTGCCTGGAGTGGACTAGCCAATGAGCAGTTCTTC. The encoded protein is CAWSGLANEQFF.

The chain employs TRBV6-5 and TRBJ1-1; the match to TRBD1 covers 11 bases. The CDR3 consists of 15 residues. With V trimmed by 5 bases and J by 5 bases, 7 bases remained unmatched. Germline-derived CDR1 and CDR2 are MNHEY and SVGAGI. The CDR3 DNA reads as TGTGCCAGCAGTACCGGACAGGGGGCATTGACTGAAGCTTTCTTT. Translation: CASSTGQGALTEAFF.

The chain couples TRBV5-1 to TRBJ1-3, with D unclear. Germline V gives CDR1 SGHRS, CDR2 YFSETQ. With 4 bases removed from V and 0 bases from J, the gap between germline ends came to 8 bases. The CDR3 spans 14 residues. The chain's CDR3 is CASSLGSSGNTIYF. The CDR3 DNA reads TGCGCCAGCAGCCTGGGGAGCTCTGGAAACACCATATATTTT.

In its sample, this clone was seen once. The chain links TRBV15 to TRBJ2-2; TRBD1 matches 12 bases. The V segment lost 5 bases and the J segment 5 bases; nucleotides outside the gene matches: 9. The germline V gene encodes CDR1 LNHNV and CDR2 YYDKDF (reference sequence). The CDR3 spans 17 residues. The CDR3 protein is CATSWDRGQPWTGELFF. The CDR3 DNA follows: TGTGCCACCAGCTGGGACAGGGGGCAACCTTGGACCGGGGAGCTGTTTTTT.

The V gene is TRBV10-3, the J gene TRBJ2-7; 9 bases match TRBD1. The CDR3 sequence is 17 residues long. V was pared by 6 bases and J by 1 base, with 13 bases of the junction left unmatched. Per germline, CDR1 ENHRY and CDR2 SYGVKD. This chain's CDR3 is CAIRRDRAFESSYEQYF. Here the CDR3 DNA reads TGTGCCATCAGACGGGACAGGGCTTTTGAGAGTTCCTACGAGCAGTACTTC.

This clone was seen once. This chain joins TRBV9 and TRBJ1-5; D gene uncertain. CDR1 and CDR2 (germline): SGDLS, YYNGEE. The CDR3 sequence is 15 residues long. V was cut by 7 bases and J by 0 bases, with 14 bases left in between. The CDR3 sequence is CASSEEGDSNQPQHF. Here the CDR3 DNA reads TGTGCCAGCTCCGAGGAGGGCGATAGCAATCAGCCCCAGCATTTT.

This chain connects TRBV25-1 to TRBJ1-5; D ambiguous. This CDR3 is built from 12 residues. The V end lost 6 bases, the J end lost 2 bases, and 5 bases lay between the germline ends. Germline V gene data show CDR1 as MGHDK and CDR2 as SYGVNS. The DNA for the CDR3 is TGTGCCAGCAGCCTAGGCAATCAGCCCCAGCATTTT. Its translation: CASSLGNQPQHF.

This clone was counted between two and nine times. The chain couples TRBV7-9 to TRBJ2-2; D is possibly TRBD1 (5 bases). The CDR3 extends over 14 amino acids. CDR1 and CDR2 from the germline V gene are SEHNR and FQNEAQ (reference sequence). The germline V and J ends were trimmed by 3 bases and 4 bases, with 9 bases remaining between them. The CDR3 region has the DNA TGTGCCAGCAGCTTTCAGGGTTCCACCGGGGAGCTGTTTTTT. Encoded protein: CASSFQGSTGELFF.

The V call is TRBV5-1, the J call TRBJ1-1; 7 nucleotides agree with TRBD1. Per the germline V gene, CDR1 is SGHRS and CDR2 is YFSETQ. V was clipped by 4 bases and J by 1 base; unmatched bases: 4. CDR3 length equals 14 residues. The DNA of the CDR3 is TGCGCCAGCAGCCGGACAGGAACGAACACTGAAGCTTTCTTT. This sequence encodes CASSRTGTNTEAFF.

This clone was counted at least ten times. DNA for the CDR3: TGTGCCAGCAGCCTTCGACAAACCACTGATCTTTACGAGCAGTACTTC. Its protein product is CASSLRQTTDLYEQYF. The chain links TRBV11-2 to TRBJ2-7; D ambiguous. From germline, CDR1 is SGHAT and CDR2 FQNNGV. This CDR3 contains 16 residues. Between the trimmed V and J ends, which lost 5 bases and 4 bases, there was a span of 21 bases.

A single count supports this clone. CDR3 DNA sequence: TGTGCCAGCAGCTTAGGTGGCCGGGGGGAGACCCAGTACTTC. This encodes CASSLGGRGETQYF. The V call is TRBV7-8, the J call TRBJ2-5, with D maybe TRBD2 (6 bases). From germline, CDR1 is SGHVS and CDR2 FQNEAQ. Between the trimmed V and J ends, which lost 1 base and 5 bases, there was a span of 11 bases. The CDR3 is 14 residues long.

CDR3 nucleotide sequence: TGTGCCAGCAGCCGGGTGTCTGGAGCAACTAATGAAAAACTGTTTTTT. Translation: CASSRVSGATNEKLFF. The V call is TRBV3-1 (or the pseudogene TRBV3-2), the J call TRBJ1-4; D unclear. V was shortened by 4 bases and J by 0 bases, with 12 bases between the two germline ends. CDR1 is LGHDT, CDR2 YNNKEL, per germline (reference sequence). The CDR3 is made up of 16 amino acids.

This clone was recorded at least ten times. Compared with germline, one end of the junction differs, possibly owing to a read error. The genes are TRBV6-1 and TRBJ1-2; TRBD1 matches 8 bases. The CDR3 runs to 14 residues. In germline, CDR1 is MNHNS, CDR2 SASEGT. The CDR3, as DNA: TGTGCCAGCAGGGAAGGGACAGGACTCTATGGCTACACCTTC. This translates into CASREGTGLYGYTF.

The chain uses TRBV18 and TRBJ2-7; 9 nucleotides agree with TRBD1. CDR3 length equals 14 residues. Germline CDR1 is KGHSH and CDR2 is LQKENI. The V segment lost 6 bases and the J segment 6 bases; nucleotides outside the gene matches: 9. CDR3 in DNA: TGTGCCAGCTCCTCAAGTGGACAGGGGCCCGAGCAGTACTTC. It specifies CASSSSGQGPEQYF.

The chain recombines TRBV7-2 with TRBJ1-2; TRBD1 agrees at 12 bases. Germline CDR1 and CDR2: SGHTA and FQGNSA. This CDR3 is built from 17 residues. V trimming: 0 bases; J trimming: 4 bases; junction bases outside the gene matches: 6. In DNA, the CDR3 is TGTGCCAGCAGCTTAGCCGGGACAGGGGGCTTCCTCTATGGCTACACCTTC. This codes for CASSLAGTGGFLYGYTF.

The J gene is TRBJ1-1, the V gene TRBV27; a weak D match, TRBD1 (5 bases). V was trimmed by 2 bases and J by 4 bases, leaving 11 bases between them. CDR3 length: 14 residues. Germline V gives CDR1 MNHEY, CDR2 SMNVEV (reference sequence). The CDR3 protein is CASSLVIGGTEAFF. Here the CDR3 DNA reads TGTGCCAGCAGTTTAGTTATCGGGGGCACTGAAGCTTTCTTT.

The V gene is TRBV14, the J gene TRBJ2-7, with 8 bases aligning to TRBD2. Trimming took 4 bases from V and 6 from J; bases not matched to a gene: 14. Germline CDR1 and CDR2: SGHDN and FVKESK. CDR3 size: 16 residues. CDR3 nucleotide sequence: TGTGCCAGCAGCCCGGTCCTAGGAGGTAGCGGGGCCGAGCAGTACTTC. This sequence encodes CASSPVLGGSGAEQYF.

The chain uses TRBV7-8 and TRBJ2-2, with 9 nucleotides matching TRBD1. This CDR3 has 15 residues. CDR1 SGHVS and CDR2 FQNEAQ come from the germline V gene. Trimming removed 4 bases from V and 6 bases from J; junction bases left unmatched: 6. The CDR3 is CASSSVQGASGELFF. CDR3 coding DNA: TGTGCCAGCAGCTCTGTACAGGGGGCCTCCGGGGAGCTGTTTTTT.

This clone was seen just once. The J gene is TRBJ2-1, the V gene TRBV2; TRBD2 agrees at 9 bases. CDR1 is SNHLY, CDR2 FYNNEI, per germline. J gave up 10 bases and V 5 bases, and 3 bases lay outside the gene matches. This CDR3 has 12 residues. CDR3 loop: CASSNLAGEQFF. CDR3 sequence (DNA): TGTGCCAGCAGTAACCTAGCGGGGGAGCAGTTCTTC.

The chain joins TRBV2 to TRBJ2-7, with D perhaps matching TRBD2 (6 bases). Germline V CDR1 and CDR2: SNHLY, FYNNEI. The CDR3 covers 15 residues. The V end was cut by 3 bases, the J end by 2 bases, with 14 bases between. CDR3 nucleotides: TGTGCCAGCAGTGATCTTGTGCTAGCGCCCTACGAGCAGTACTTC. It encodes CASSDLVLAPYEQYF.

The rearrangement links TRBV5-1 to TRBJ1-3; 8 bases map to TRBD1. CDR1 SGHRS and CDR2 YFSETQ come from the germline V gene. V gave up 3 bases and J gave up 1 base; unmatched junction bases: 12. This CDR3 has 18 amino acids. CDR3 sequence (DNA): TGCGCCAGCAGCTCGGGCCAGGACAGGGCCTTATCTGGAAACACCATATATTTT. Translating it yields CASSSGQDRALSGNTIYF.